One and the same sample provided the 20 T cell receptor beta chains below, sequenced in a study of blood T cell repertoires in COVID-19. The data were produced by immunoSEQ multiplex PCR, yet TCRdb's version contains in-frame clones alone and is incomplete. Of some 130,000 clones in the sample, 87% were seen once. Specimen: peripheral blood. These receptors originate from a man between 50 and 59 years old with active COVID-19.

The CDR3: CSVGGAGANVLTF. DNA for the CDR3: TGCAGCGTTGGAGGTGCTGGGGCCAACGTCCTGACTTTC. V is TRBV29-1 and J is TRBJ2-6; D not certain. The V end lost 4 bases, the J end lost 2 bases, and 6 bases lay between the germline ends. This CDR3 has 13 residues. CDR1 SQVTM and CDR2 ANQGSEA come from the germline V gene.

This chain links TRBV18 with TRBJ2-3, with TRBD2 as a possible D gene (6 bases). Trimming stripped 6 bases from V and 0 bases from J, with 13 bases between. This CDR3 region has 15 residues. Per the germline V gene, CDR1 is KGHSH and CDR2 is LQKENI. This CDR3 reads CASSPVGTSTDTQYF. Here the CDR3 DNA reads TGTGCCAGCTCCCCCGTGGGGACTAGCACAGATACGCAGTATTTT.

The V and J genes are TRBV7-8 and TRBJ2-3; 8 nucleotides match TRBD1. The J segment lost 3 bases and the V segment lost 5 bases, leaving 1 base of the junction unmatched. The germline V gene encodes CDR1 SGHVS and CDR2 FQNEAQ. This CDR3 is built from 13 residues. CDR3 amino acids: CASSRDRTDTQYF. CDR3 nucleotides: TGTGCCAGCAGCCGGGACAGGACAGATACGCAGTATTTT.

V usage is TRBV7-2 and J usage is TRBJ2-7; a weak D match, TRBD2 (5 bases). The germline V and J ends were trimmed by 5 bases and 5 bases, with 19 bases remaining between them. In germline, CDR1 is SGHTA, CDR2 FQGNSA. The CDR3 is 15 residues long. The CDR3 sequence: CASSPRRSRPHEQYF. The CDR3, as DNA: TGTGCCAGCAGCCCCCGGAGGTCCCGTCCCCACGAGCAGTACTTC.

The chain joins TRBV10-3 to TRBJ2-5, with 10 bases lining up with TRBD1. Trimming at V came to 2 bases and at J to 5 bases, leaving 8 bases not matched to a gene. Per germline, CDR1 ENHRY and CDR2 SYGVKD. This CDR3 comprises 16 residues. As DNA, the CDR3 is TGTGCCATCAGTGAGATGGGGACAGGGGACGGGGAGACCCAGTACTTC. It yields the protein CAISEMGTGDGETQYF.

The rearrangement uses TRBV30 and TRBJ2-3, with D unclear. This CDR3 contains 12 residues. V was pared by 2 bases and J by 6 bases, with 9 bases between. Germline values: CDR1 GTSNPN, CDR2 SVGIG (reference sequence). As DNA, the CDR3 is TGTGCCTGGAGTCCTAGTCTCGATACGCAGTATTTT. Translating it yields CAWSPSLDTQYF.

V gene TRBV19 combines with J gene TRBJ1-1; TRBD1 aligns across 8 bases. V shed 5 bases and J 3 bases; nucleotides not matched to a gene: 11. The CDR3 has 16 amino acids. Per the germline V gene, CDR1 is LNHDA and CDR2 is SQIVND (reference sequence). CDR3 loop: CASSVNRRGRDTEAFF. The CDR3, as DNA: TGTGCCAGTAGTGTCAATCGCAGGGGGCGAGACACTGAAGCTTTCTTT.

The CDR3 loop is CASSYGGNTMGQFF. The CDR3 DNA follows: TGTGCCAGCAGCTATGGAGGAAATACAATGGGGCAGTTCTTC. The chain couples TRBV7-2 to TRBJ2-1; maybe TRBD2 (5 bases). V lost 4 bases to trimming and J lost 12 bases, with 19 bases between them. The CDR3 contains 14 residues. Germline V gives CDR1 SGHTA, CDR2 FQGNSA. Full variable domain (outside the CDR3, taken from reference TRBV7-2 and TRBJ2-1): GAGVSQSPSNKVTEKGKDVELRCDPISGHTALYWYRQSLGQGLEFLIYFQGNSAPDKSGLPSDRFSAERTGGSVSTLTIQRTQQEDSAVYLCASSYGGNTMGQFFGPGTRLTVL.

The chain recombines TRBV6-5 with TRBJ1-5, with 9 bases fitting TRBD1. Germline CDR1 reads MNHEY; CDR2 reads SVGAGI. This CDR3 spans 16 amino acids. V was pared by 4 bases and J by 6 bases, with 10 bases of the junction left unmatched. The chain's CDR3 is CASSSLGTGRRQPQHF. The CDR3 region has the DNA TGTGCCAGCAGTTCCCTCGGGACAGGGCGGCGTCAGCCCCAGCATTTT.

The chain employs TRBV11-2 and TRBJ2-7, with 9 nucleotides matching TRBD1. Germline assignment: CDR1 SGHAT and CDR2 FQNNGV. V lost 3 bases, J lost 6 bases, and 6 bases stayed unmatched. The CDR3 is 14 amino acids. The DNA of the CDR3 is TGTGCCAGCAGCTTTCGGACAGGGGCCTTCGAGCAGTACTTC. Residues: CASSFRTGAFEQYF.

This chain joins TRBV6-1 and TRBJ1-1, with 12 bases fitting TRBD1. The CDR3 is made up of 16 amino acids. V was clipped by 0 bases and J by 5 bases; unmatched bases: 4. CDR1 is MNHNS, CDR2 SASEGT, per germline. Here the CDR3 DNA reads TGTGCCAGCAGTGAAGCGGGGACAGGGGGCTATACTGAAGCTTTCTTT. Its translation is CASSEAGTGGYTEAFF.

This chain connects TRBV5-1 to TRBJ2-7, with 12 bases matching TRBD2. The length of the CDR3 is 17 residues. CDR1 and CDR2 from the germline V gene are SGHRS and YFSETQ. The junction had 13 bases not matched to a gene; V was cut back by 5 bases and J by 4 bases. The CDR3 coding sequence is TGCGCCAGCAGTCCCCTAGCGGGGGGGCTTAAAATATACGAGCAGTACTTC. Translation: CASSPLAGGLKIYEQYF.

This chain connects TRBV3-1 (or the pseudogene TRBV3-2) to TRBJ1-4; 9 nucleotides agree with TRBD1. CDR3 length: 16 residues. With 5 bases clipped from V and 0 bases from J, the junction kept 4 bases outside the gene matches. The germline V gene encodes CDR1 LGHDT and CDR2 YNNKEL (reference sequence). Here the CDR3 DNA reads TGTGCCAGCAGCGACCGGGACAGGGCAACTAATGAAAAACTGTTTTTT. As protein: CASSDRDRATNEKLFF.

The chain couples TRBV4-2 to TRBJ2-1; 12 bases fit TRBD2. V was pared by 2 bases and J by 2 bases, with 10 bases of the junction left unmatched. CDR1 is LGHNA, CDR2 YNFKEQ, per germline. The CDR3 extends over 19 amino acids. The CDR3 nucleotides are TGTGCCAGCAGCCAACGGGAGCTAGCGGGGGGGTGGACCTACAATGAGCAGTTCTTC. Protein sequence: CASSQRELAGGWTYNEQFF.

The chain combines TRBV6-5 with TRBJ2-2; 10 bases are a match to TRBD2. J was trimmed by 4 bases and V by 7 bases; bases with no gene match: 6. The CDR3 totals 15 residues. Germline loops: CDR1 MNHEY, CDR2 SVGAGI. CDR3 in DNA: TGTGCCAGCACCCCCCGACTAGCGGGCACCGGGGAGCTGTTTTTT. Protein product: CASTPRLAGTGELFF.

This clone was counted once. V and J are TRBV18 and TRBJ2-1; D not certain. The CDR3 loop spans 14 amino acids. V was cut by 0 bases and J by 8 bases, with 11 bases left in between. From germline, CDR1 is KGHSH and CDR2 LQKENI. CDR3 DNA sequence: TGTGCCAGCTCACCACCCACTAATGTCGATGAGCAGTTCTTC. This codes for CASSPPTNVDEQFF.

The chain uses TRBV6-5 and TRBJ1-1; D not resolved. This CDR3 spans 13 amino acids. The germline gives CDR1 MNHEY, CDR2 SVGAGI. Trimming left V 7 bases short and J 1 base short, with 10 bases between. Written as DNA, the CDR3 is TGTGCCAGCAATCTAGAGGGGAACACTGAAGCTTTCTTT. Its protein product is CASNLEGNTEAFF.

This clone was counted a single time. This chain links TRBV5-1 with TRBJ1-3; no firm D call. The CDR3 totals 14 residues. The germline V and J ends were trimmed by 0 bases and 4 bases, with 8 bases remaining between them. The germline CDR1 and CDR2 sequences are SGHRS and YFSETQ. The CDR3 reads CASSLGGKGNTIYF. The CDR3 DNA follows: TGCGCCAGCAGCTTGGGAGGGAAGGGAAACACCATATATTTT.

In DNA, the CDR3 is TGTGCCACCAGCACGACAGCTTCCACAGATACGCAGTATTTT. Its protein product is CATSTTASTDTQYF. The chain uses TRBV15 and TRBJ2-3; the D gene is possibly TRBD1 (5 bases). The CDR3 runs 14 residues. Germline V lookup: CDR1 LNHNV, CDR2 YYDKDF (reference sequence). Trimming cost V 4 bases and J 2 bases, with 10 bases left between them. The entire variable domain, with the rest obtained from reference TRBV15 and TRBJ2-3, is as follows: DAMVIQNPRYQVTQFGKPVTLSCSQTLNHNVMYWYQQKSSQAPKLLFHYYDKDFNNEADTPDNFQSRRPNTSFCFLDIRSPGLGDTAMYLCATSTTASTDTQYFGPGTRLTVL.

This chain links TRBV5-1 with TRBJ2-2; D call uncertain. The CDR3 extends over 13 amino acids. Deletions cut 2 bases from V and 4 bases from J, with 6 bases between. Germline V gene lookup returns CDR1 SGHRS and CDR2 YFSETQ. CDR3 DNA sequence: TGCGCCAGCAGCTTCCCCCTCACCGGGGAGCTGTTTTTT. Translated: CASSFPLTGELFF.